The 30 T cell receptor beta chains below come from one sample, sequenced in a study of OX40 agonist ivuxolimab in advanced cancers. Preparation of the library involved the immunoSEQ multiplex PCR assay. The clones in this table, taken by TCRdb from immuneACCESS, are in-frame only. Not every clone is retained; where verified, under half of the shortfall comes from an unresolved V gene, and the cause of the rest is unknown. A total of around 40,000 clones appear in this sample, about 87% of them only once. The ten biggest clones cover 3% to 4.5% of the sample. The material sequenced was CD4+ or CD8+ T cells sorted from blood, taken in a trial of the OX40 agonist ivuxolimab. The receptor set was obtained from an adult with an advanced solid tumor such as melanoma, head and neck, liver or kidney cancer.

The V gene is TRBV5-8, the J gene TRBJ2-5; tentative D call: TRBD2 (6 bases). This CDR3 is built from 16 residues. Germline lookup yields CDR1 SGHTS and CDR2 YDEGEE. Trimming stripped 4 bases from V and 2 bases from J, with 18 bases between. As DNA, the CDR3 is TGTGCCAGCAGCCAAGGCTGGGAGGTGGGGCAAGAGACCCAGTACTTC. This gives the protein CASSQGWEVGQETQYF.

This rearrangement joins TRBV30 to TRBJ1-4; D ambiguous. CDR1 and CDR2 (germline): GTSNPN, SVGIG (reference sequence). The V end was cut by 1 base, the J end by 5 bases, with 8 bases between. The CDR3 contains 13 residues. CDR3 in amino acids: CAWSGGGNEKLFF. The CDR3 nucleotides read TGTGCCTGGAGTGGTGGAGGGAATGAAAAACTGTTTTTT.

A single count supports this clone. The chain employs TRBV9 and TRBJ2-5; D gene unclear. Per the germline V gene, CDR1 is SGDLS and CDR2 is YYNGEE. Trimming took off 3 bases at V and 0 bases at J, with 9 bases between the two ends. CDR3 length equals 14 residues. CDR3 protein: CASSARIDQETQYF. CDR3 DNA sequence: TGTGCCAGCAGCGCGAGAATCGACCAAGAGACCCAGTACTTC.

In its sample, this clone was seen a few times. This sequence joins TRBV29-1 and TRBJ2-7; 12 nucleotides line up with TRBD2. Per the germline V gene, CDR1 is SQVTM and CDR2 is ANQGSEA. This CDR3 is built from 16 residues. The J segment lost 2 bases and the V segment lost 4 bases, leaving 9 bases of the junction unmatched. CDR3 amino acids: CSVAGTSGHDPYEQYF. In nucleotides, the CDR3 is TGCAGCGTTGCCGGGACTAGCGGGCATGATCCCTACGAGCAGTACTTC.

This chain links TRBV5-4 with TRBJ2-3; the match to TRBD2 covers 11 bases. This CDR3 has 15 amino acids. V shed 3 bases, J shed 3 bases, and the junction held 3 bases outside the gene matches. From germline, CDR1 is SGHNT and CDR2 YYREEE (reference sequence). The CDR3 region has the DNA TGTGCCAGCAGCTCGCGACTAGCGGGGACAGATACGCAGTATTTT. Translation: CASSSRLAGTDTQYF.

The V call is TRBV28, the J call TRBJ2-5; TRBD2 matches 9 bases. The CDR3 contains 15 residues. Trimming removed 4 bases from V and 3 bases from J; junction bases left unmatched: 6. Germline CDR1 reads MDHEN; CDR2 reads SYDVKM. DNA of the CDR3: TGTGCCAGCAGTTCCGGGGCTAGCGGGGAAGAGACCCAGTACTTC. Translating gives CASSSGASGEETQYF.

The chain uses TRBV19 and TRBJ1-1; D uncertain. Germline assignment: CDR1 LNHDA and CDR2 SQIVND (reference sequence). The CDR3 has 13 amino acids. V dropped 0 bases and J dropped 3 bases, with 5 bases sitting between them. The CDR3 is CASSIDGDTEAFF. CDR3 bases: TGTGCCAGTAGTATAGATGGGGACACTGAAGCTTTCTTT.

This chain uses TRBV11-3 with TRBJ1-1; D gene ambiguous. Deletions cut 5 bases from V and 0 bases from J, with 10 bases between. Germline V gene lookup returns CDR1 SGHNT and CDR2 YENEEA. This CDR3 is built from 14 residues. The CDR3: CASSKGRMNTEAFF. CDR3 sequence (DNA): TGTGCCAGCAGCAAGGGCAGGATGAACACTGAAGCTTTCTTT.

This CDR3 reads CASSGGVGAEAFF. CDR3 bases: TGTGCCAGCAGTGGGGGGGTTGGCGCTGAAGCTTTCTTT. V and J are TRBV27 and TRBJ1-1, with a weak D call TRBD1 (5 bases). From germline, CDR1 is MNHEY and CDR2 SMNVEV (reference sequence). The germline V and J ends were trimmed by 5 bases and 6 bases, with 13 bases remaining between them. The CDR3 runs to 13 residues.

V and J are TRBV5-1 and TRBJ2-1; a weak D match, TRBD2 (5 bases). V lost 0 bases, J lost 9 bases, and 16 bases lay in between. Germline V lookup: CDR1 SGHRS, CDR2 YFSETQ. The CDR3 extends over 15 amino acids. The DNA for the CDR3 is TGCGCCAGCAGCTTGGTGGGAGTGCCAATGGGTGAGCAGTTCTTC. Protein: CASSLVGVPMGEQFF.

The rearrangement joins TRBV28 to TRBJ1-2; 10 bases line up with TRBD1. The CDR3 loop spans 14 amino acids. Trimming removed 4 bases from V and 8 bases from J; junction bases left unmatched: 7. From germline, CDR1 is MDHEN and CDR2 SYDVKM. In nucleotides, the CDR3 is TGTGCCAGCAGTTCCGGGACAGGGGTCTGGGGCTACACCTTC. As protein: CASSSGTGVWGYTF.

This chain connects TRBV4-2 to TRBJ1-4; 9 bases are a match to TRBD1. The CDR3 is made up of 16 amino acids. Trimming cost V 1 base and J 2 bases; bases outside gene matches: 2. The V gene's germline CDR1 is LGHNA and CDR2 YNFKEQ. CDR3 nucleotide sequence: TGTGCCAGCAGCCAAGGGGACAGGGCCACTAATGAAAAACTGTTTTTT. Translated, it gives CASSQGDRATNEKLFF.

V is TRBV21-1 and J is TRBJ1-4; TRBD1, as called in the table, went unchecked against the DNA. TRBV21-1 is a documented pseudogene. The CDR3 is 18 amino acids. The CDR3 region has the DNA TGTGCCAGCAGCAAAGTCCAGGACAGGCAAGCAACTAATGAAAAACTGTTTTTT. It translates to CASSKVQDRQATNEKLFF.

V usage is TRBV11-1 and J usage is TRBJ1-1; no reliable D call. The CDR3 consists of 13 residues. CDR1 is SGHAT, CDR2 FQDESV, per germline (reference sequence). Trimming left V 6 bases short and J 1 base short, with 9 bases between. The CDR3 here is CASRTWTNTEAFF. The CDR3 nucleotides read TGTGCCAGCAGGACTTGGACGAACACTGAAGCTTTCTTT.

This chain uses TRBV4-1 with TRBJ1-5, with TRBD1 as a possible D gene (5 bases). The V and J ends lost 0 bases and 4 bases respectively, with 10 bases between them. This CDR3 is built from 15 residues. CDR1 and CDR2 from the germline V gene are MGHRA and YSYEKL. This CDR3 reads CASSQEFGGNQPQHF. The CDR3 coding sequence is TGCGCCAGCAGCCAAGAATTCGGGGGGAATCAGCCCCAGCATTTT.

The chain combines TRBV27 with TRBJ1-1; D ambiguous. CDR1 MNHEY and CDR2 SMNVEV come from the germline V gene (reference sequence). Trimming removed 7 bases from V and 0 bases from J, with 15 bases in between. The CDR3 extends over 15 amino acids. This CDR3 reads CASTLSPGLNTEAFF. CDR3 DNA: TGTGCCAGCACTCTCTCCCCAGGCTTGAACACTGAAGCTTTCTTT.

The chain is built from TRBV18 and TRBJ2-1; D is ambiguous. Germline values: CDR1 KGHSH, CDR2 LQKENI. The CDR3 spans 13 residues. V was pared by 0 bases and J by 10 bases, with 10 bases between. The CDR3 nucleotides are TGTGCCAGCTCACCACCGGTGGCGCGGGAGCAGTTCTTC. This sequence encodes CASSPPVAREQFF. Full variable domain (remainder filled in from reference TRBV18 and TRBJ2-1): NAGVMQNPRHLVRRRGQEARLRCSPMKGHSHVYWYRQLPEEGLKFMVYLQKENIIDESGMPKERFSAEFPKEGPSILRIQQVVRGDSAAYFCASSPPVAREQFFGPGTRLTVL.

CDR3 DNA sequence: TGTGCCATCCAACAATCGGACAGATGGTCCTACGAGCAGTACTTC. It translates to CAIQQSDRWSYEQYF. V and J are TRBV10-3 and TRBJ2-7, with D tentatively TRBD1 (6 bases). Germline CDR1 reads ENHRY; CDR2 reads SYGVKD. Trimming took off 8 bases at V and 1 base at J, with 18 bases between the two ends. This CDR3 has 15 residues.

The chain links TRBV4-2 to TRBJ2-3; possible D gene TRBD2, 5 bases. The CDR3 runs 16 residues. Looked up from germline, CDR1 is LGHNA and CDR2 is YNFKEQ. V dropped 4 bases and J dropped 0 bases, with 14 bases sitting between them. CDR3 bases: TGTGCCAGCAGCCCTATGGTAGGGAGAAGCACAGATACGCAGTATTTT. The encoded protein is CASSPMVGRSTDTQYF.

The chain uses TRBV30 and TRBJ2-1; 8 nucleotides match TRBD2. The CDR3 sequence is 14 residues long. Trimming at V came to 5 bases and at J to 3 bases, leaving 6 bases not matched to a gene. The germline V gene has CDR1 GTSNPN and CDR2 SVGIG (reference sequence). In DNA form, the CDR3 reads TGTGCCTGGGGGAGCGGGAGCTACTACAATGAGCAGTTCTTC. Residues: CAWGSGSYYNEQFF.

DNA of the CDR3: TGTGCCATCAGTGAGACTCGGACTAGCGGGGGAAATGAGCAGTTCTTC. This encodes CAISETRTSGGNEQFF. The chain carries TRBV10-3 and TRBJ2-1, with 13 bases aligning to TRBD2. There are 16 residues in the CDR3. In germline, CDR1 is ENHRY, CDR2 SYGVKD. V was clipped by 2 bases and J by 7 bases; unmatched bases: 5.

The chain has TRBV6-5 and TRBJ2-7; D gene uncertain. Germline V lookup: CDR1 MNHEY, CDR2 SVGAGI. CDR3 length: 14 amino acids. Trimming took off 7 bases at V and 6 bases at J, with 19 bases between the two ends. As DNA, the CDR3 is TGTGCCAGCACTCCTCGTCAGGAGCCTAGCGAGCAGTACTTC. Translation: CASTPRQEPSEQYF.

This sequence joins TRBV5-5 and TRBJ2-1, with unresolved D. The V end lost 2 bases, the J end lost 2 bases, and 14 bases lay between the germline ends. Germline V gene sequence: CDR1 SGHKS, CDR2 YYEKEE (reference sequence). CDR3 length: 16 residues. The CDR3 loop is CASSFWHQNTYNEQFF. DNA for the CDR3: TGTGCCAGCAGCTTTTGGCACCAAAATACCTACAATGAGCAGTTCTTC.

The chain has TRBV10-3 and TRBJ2-7, with 16 bases lining up with TRBD2. This CDR3 is 16 amino acids long. CDR1 is ENHRY and CDR2 is SYGVKD in the germline V gene. Trimming removed 10 bases from V and 7 bases from J; junction bases left unmatched: 13. The DNA of the CDR3 is TGTGCCACCCAAGGGACTAGCGGGAGGGGCACGGGGGAGCAGTACTTC. Protein product: CATQGTSGRGTGEQYF.

The chain uses TRBV2 and TRBJ1-3; tentative D call: TRBD1 (6 bases). The V and J ends lost 6 bases and 4 bases respectively, with 13 bases between them. Germline CDR1 SNHLY, CDR2 FYNNEI. The CDR3 totals 14 residues. In nucleotides, the CDR3 is TGTGCCAGCAGACTTGACAGGCACGGAAACACCATATATTTT. Protein product: CASRLDRHGNTIYF.

This clone was seen a single time. V gene TRBV20-1 combines with J gene TRBJ1-1, with D perhaps TRBD1 (6 bases). The V end was cut by 5 bases, the J end by 10 bases, with 14 bases between. Germline V gene sequence: CDR1 DFQATT, CDR2 SNEGSKA (reference sequence). There are 11 residues in the CDR3. The CDR3 nucleotides read TGCAGTGCTTCCGGACAGTTTCCAGCTTTCTTT. Its translation: CSASGQFPAFF.

The rearrangement joins TRBV7-6 to TRBJ2-7; TRBD1 is a possible D gene (5 bases). Germline CDR1 is SGHVS and CDR2 is FNYEAQ. The CDR3 length is 13 residues. Trimming shortened V by 1 base and J by 3 bases, and 7 bases separated the two germline ends. The CDR3 DNA follows: TGTGCCAGCAGCTTAGAGACAGACTACGAGCAGTACTTC. It yields the protein CASSLETDYEQYF. Combining the CDR3 with reference TRBV7-6 and TRBJ2-7 gives the whole variable domain GAGVSQSPRYKVTKRGQDVALRCDPISGHVSLYWYRQALGQGPEFLTYFNYEAQQDKSGLPNDRFSAERPEGSISTLTIQRTEQRDSAMYRCASSLETDYEQYFGPGTRLTVT.

V usage is TRBV19 and J usage is TRBJ1-2, with D hard to call. CDR1 is LNHDA, CDR2 SQIVND, per germline (reference sequence). Between the trimmed V and J ends, which lost 7 bases and 4 bases, there was a span of 10 bases. The CDR3 totals 12 residues. CDR3 protein: CASTRMGYGYTF. CDR3 bases: TGTGCCAGTACACGGATGGGCTATGGCTACACCTTC. The full variable domain, with the rest looked up from reference TRBV19 and TRBJ1-2, is DGGITQSPKYLFRKEGQNVTLSCEQNLNHDAMYWYRQDPGQGLRLIYYSQIVNDFQKGDIAEGYSVSREKKESFPLTVTSAQKNPTAFYLCASTRMGYGYTFGSGTRLTVV.

The chain carries TRBV20-1 and TRBJ2-1; no clear D gene. V was clipped by 3 bases and J by 6 bases, with 6 bases between them. The length of the CDR3 is 11 residues. The germline CDR1 and CDR2 sequences are DFQATT and SNEGSKA (reference sequence). CDR3: CSARWVNEQFF. Written as DNA, the CDR3 is TGCAGTGCTAGGTGGGTCAATGAGCAGTTCTTC.

The chain links TRBV2 to TRBJ2-7, with TRBD2 identical over 8 bases. This CDR3 has 15 amino acids. V shed 3 bases and J 5 bases; nucleotides not matched to a gene: 9. Germline CDR1 SNHLY, CDR2 FYNNEI. The CDR3 DNA reads as TGTGCCAGCAGTGATAGGGCGGGGGGCCACAACGAGCAGTACTTC. As protein: CASSDRAGGHNEQYF.